Listed below are T cell receptor beta chains from one sample, sequenced in a study of beta chain features in type 1 diabetes. TCRdb's table, derived via immunoSEQ multiplex PCR, lists solely in-frame clones and lacks some. The sample records approximately 15,000 clones, around 43% being singletons. Sequencing was carried out using stem cell memory CD4+ T cells from blood. These receptors originate from a middle-aged woman in good health. The CDR3 runs from the conserved cysteine through the conserved F or W. Each record gives: V gene, D gene, clone size, J gene, CDR3 protein, CDR3 DNA. D genes are given only for firm matches. Expanded clones get a size class; other rows say once, few or many, or leave the size out.

TRBV5-1	TRBD2	-	TRBJ2-2	CASSPGTSGVSAGELFF	TGCGCCAGCAGCCCGGGAACTAGCGGGGTTAGCGCCGGGGAGCTGTTTTTT
TRBV7-8	-	-	TRBJ2-1	CASSPTLRGYSYNEQFF	TGTGCCAGCAGCCCCACTCTGAGGGGGTATTCCTACAATGAGCAGTTCTTC
TRBV7-8	-	few	TRBJ1-1	CASSPGGGAEAFF	TGTGCCAGCAGCCCAGGAGGGGGGGCTGAAGCTTTCTTT
TRBV23-1	-	few	TRBJ1-5	CASSQPSYSNQPQHF	TGCGCCAGCAGTCAACCCAGTTATAGCAATCAGCCCCAGCATTTT
TRBV19	-	-	TRBJ1-4	CASSIIPGNEKLFF	TGTGCCAGTAGTATCATTCCGGGTAATGAAAAACTGTTTTTT
TRBV5-1	TRBD1	-	TRBJ2-5	CASSPSTGLMETQYF	TGCGCCAGCAGCCCATCGACAGGGTTGATGGAGACCCAGTACTTC
TRBV29-1	-	-	TRBJ2-2	CSGQKGMNTGELFF	TGCAGCGGACAGAAGGGAATGAACACCGGGGAGCTGTTTTTT
TRBV28	TRBD2	once	TRBJ2-3	CATSGGQSTDTQYF	TGTGCCACTAGCGGGGGGCAAAGCACAGATACGCAGTATTTT
TRBV4-1	TRBD2	-	TRBJ2-7	CASSQGGLAGRKEQYF	TGCGCCAGCAGCCAGGGGGGACTAGCGGGGAGGAAAGAGCAGTACTTC
TRBV7-8	TRBD1	-	TRBJ1-2	CASSLGGQGANYGYTF	TGTGCCAGCAGCTTAGGTGGACAGGGAGCTAACTATGGCTACACCTTC
TRBV2	-	few	TRBJ1-2	CASSAGPLSGYTF	TGTGCCAGCAGCGCAGGGCCTCTCTCTGGCTACACCTTC
TRBV2	-	few	TRBJ2-6	CASSDWGDGANVLTF	TGTGCCAGCAGTGATTGGGGCGACGGGGCCAACGTCCTGACTTTC
TRBV6-1	TRBD1	few	TRBJ2-5	CASTWDRVRQETQYF	TGTGCCAGCACCTGGGACAGGGTTCGACAAGAGACCCAGTACTTC
TRBV29-1	TRBD1	few	TRBJ2-2	CSVNQGATGELFF	TGCAGCGTGAATCAGGGGGCGACCGGGGAGCTGTTTTTT
TRBV23-1	TRBD1	-	TRBJ1-5	CASSQPRGPRNQPQHF	TGCGCCAGCAGTCAACCCAGGGGGCCCCGCAATCAGCCCCAGCATTTT
TRBV6-6	-	-	TRBJ2-3	CASSVGGRIGTDTQYF	TGTGCCAGCAGTGTCGGGGGGCGGATAGGTACAGATACGCAGTATTTT
TRBV4-1	TRBD2	-	TRBJ2-3	CASSLQRGGLDTQYF	TGCGCCAGCAGCCTACAGCGGGGGGGCCTGGATACGCAGTATTTT
TRBV5-4	TRBD1	once	TRBJ2-2	CASSTGTGGTGELFF	TGTGCCAGCAGTACCGGGACAGGGGGCACCGGGGAGCTGTTTTTT
TRBV29-1	-	-	TRBJ2-1	CSVGGGQPHSYNEQFF	TGCAGCGTTGGGGGGGGCCAGCCGCACTCCTACAATGAGCAGTTCTTC
TRBV11-2	TRBD2	-	TRBJ2-7	CASSLDPWRGGNYEQYF	TGTGCCAGCAGCTTAGATCCGTGGCGGGGGGGCAACTACGAGCAGTACTTC
TRBV4-3	TRBD2	-	TRBJ2-3	CASSLGTSGGSLTQYF	TGCGCCAGCAGCCTTGGGACTAGCGGGGGTTCACTTACGCAGTATTTT
TRBV5-1	TRBD2	few	TRBJ2-1	CASSLVPMGGEDYNEQFF	TGCGCCAGCAGCTTGGTCCCCATGGGGGGGGAGGATTACAATGAGCAGTTCTTC
TRBV7-2	TRBD1	few	TRBJ1-2	CASRLTGGVLRGYTF	TGTGCCAGCAGGCTAACAGGGGGTGTCCTGCGTGGCTACACCTTC
TRBV18	TRBD1	-	TRBJ1-2	CASSPPDRQINYGYTF	TGTGCCAGCTCACCACCGGACAGGCAAATCAACTATGGCTACACCTTC
TRBV21-1	-	few	TRBJ2-1	CASSPRAGQIKNEQFF	TGTGCCAGCAGCCCTAGGGCGGGACAGATAAAAAATGAGCAGTTCTTC
TRBV7-2	-	few	TRBJ2-5	CASSSSPAQGSKTQYF	TGTGCCAGCAGCTCATCCCCGGCGCAGGGGTCCAAGACCCAGTACTTC
TRBV5-1	-	-	TRBJ1-2	CASSLAARTSLSGVGYTF	TGCGCCAGCAGCTTGGCCGCCCGCACCAGTCTTAGCGGCGTTGGCTACACCTTC
TRBV5-1	TRBD1	-	TRBJ1-3	CASSDRTGAISGNTIYF	TGCGCCAGCAGCGACCGCACAGGGGCCATCTCTGGAAACACCATATATTTT
TRBV2	TRBD1	-	TRBJ1-2	CASWRRQGNYGYTF	TGTGCCAGCTGGCGGAGACAGGGGAACTATGGCTACACCTTC
TRBV21-1	-	-	TRBJ2-7	CASSRDRGGVEQYF	TGTGCCAGCAGCAGAGACAGGGGGGGGGTCGAGCAGTACTTC
TRBV18	TRBD2	few	TRBJ2-5	CASSPGLDQETQYF	TGTGCCAGCTCACCTGGACTAGACCAAGAGACCCAGTACTTC
TRBV13	TRBD2	few	TRBJ2-3	CASSFLPLAGGPIADTQYF	TGTGCCAGCAGCTTCCTGCCACTAGCGGGGGGGCCAATCGCAGATACGCAGTATTTT
TRBV4-1	TRBD2	-	TRBJ2-3	CASSQAIAGDTQYF	TGCGCCAGCAGCCAAGCCATAGCGGGGGATACGCAGTATTTT
TRBV25-1	-	-	TRBJ1-4	CASSESTGTNEKLFF	TGTGCCAGCAGTGAATCCACGGGAACTAATGAAAAACTGTTTTTT
TRBV7-8	-	-	TRBJ2-2	CASSLVWCRRVELGLTPGSCFF	-
TRBV6-6	-	-	TRBJ2-5	CASSYLPLFGVNRQYF	TGTGCCAGCAGTTACCTCCCACTGTTCGGGGTTAATCGCCAGTACTTC